These 27 T cell receptor beta chains originate from one sample sequenced in a study of cytomegalovirus exposure and HLA in healthy donors. Primers for the PCR totalled 60 Vbeta and 13 Jbeta. Sequencing used immunoSEQ multiplex PCR; TCRdb keeps in-frame clones, though not all of them. This repertoire shows roughly 43,000 clones, around two thirds found once; its top ten account for roughly 9.4%. Sequencing used PBMCs. The source is a human donor in good health.

The chain uses TRBV5-1 and TRBJ2-5; TRBD2 matches 7 bases. Per germline, CDR1 SGHRS and CDR2 YFSETQ. The CDR3 contains 13 residues. Germline trimming cut 4 bases from V and 3 bases from J; bases unmatched to any gene: 3. The chain's CDR3 is CASSGGGEETQYF. The CDR3 DNA is TGCGCCAGCAGCGGGGGAGGGGAAGAGACCCAGTACTTC.

The rearrangement uses TRBV5-1 and TRBJ2-7; 12 bases match TRBD2. The V segment lost 7 bases and the J segment 1 base; nucleotides outside the gene matches: 3. CDR1 and CDR2 (germline): SGHRS, YFSETQ. The CDR3 loop spans 14 amino acids. The CDR3: CASATSGGSYEQYF. The CDR3 nucleotides are TGCGCCAGCGCGACTAGCGGGGGTTCCTACGAGCAGTACTTC.

This chain joins TRBV19 and TRBJ1-2, with D possibly matching TRBD1 (6 bases). Germline V gene lookup returns CDR1 LNHDA and CDR2 SQIVND (reference sequence). This CDR3 spans 13 amino acids. Trimming left V 10 bases short and J 2 bases short, with 14 bases between. The DNA of the CDR3 is TGTGCCACCCGGGAGGGGGGGAACTATGGCTACACCTTC. Protein: CATREGGNYGYTF.

The chain recombines TRBV5-1 with TRBJ2-7; the match to TRBD1 covers 8 bases. The V segment lost 4 bases and the J segment 7 bases; nucleotides outside the gene matches: 13. The CDR3 consists of 15 residues. Germline CDR1 SGHRS, CDR2 YFSETQ. The CDR3 coding sequence is TGCGCCAGCAGCGTCACCGGGACAGGAAAGGGAGAGCAGTACTTC. Residues: CASSVTGTGKGEQYF.

J is TRBJ1-2 and V is TRBV30; possibly TRBD1 for D (5 bases). The V end lost 5 bases, the J end lost 5 bases, and 15 bases lay between the germline ends. This CDR3 comprises 13 residues. Germline CDR1 GTSNPN, CDR2 SVGIG (reference sequence). The CDR3 DNA is TGTGCCTGGGAGGTTAACCGGGGGTATGGCTACACCTTC. This translates into CAWEVNRGYGYTF.

This sequence joins TRBV9 and TRBJ2-5; 7 bases align to TRBD1. The V gene's germline CDR1 is SGDLS and CDR2 YYNGEE. The CDR3 spans 14 residues. V shed 2 bases, J shed 4 bases, and the junction held 5 bases outside the gene matches. CDR3 sequence reads: CASSVGQMGETQYF. The CDR3 DNA sequence: TGTGCCAGCAGCGTGGGACAGATGGGAGAGACCCAGTACTTC. Based on the CDR3 plus reference TRBV9 and TRBJ2-5, the full variable domain is DSGVTQTPKHLITATGQRVTLRCSPRSGDLSVYWYQQSLDQGLQFLIQYYNGEERAKGNILERFSAQQFPDLHSELNLSSLELGDSALYFCASSVGQMGETQYFGPGTRLLVL.

This sequence joins TRBV5-1 and TRBJ2-7; 9 bases agree with TRBD2. The CDR3 is 15 residues long. Germline trimming cut 4 bases from V and 9 bases from J; bases unmatched to any gene: 14. Germline V gene sequence: CDR1 SGHRS, CDR2 YFSETQ. The CDR3 spells CASSLTAGGPFWQYF. The CDR3 DNA reads as TGCGCCAGCAGCCTTACGGCGGGGGGGCCCTTCTGGCAGTACTTC.

This clone came up a few times. This sequence joins TRBV5-4 and TRBJ1-4; the D is unclear. Between the trimmed V and J ends, which lost 4 bases and 8 bases, there was a span of 15 bases. Germline V gives CDR1 SGHNT, CDR2 YYREEE (reference sequence). The CDR3 sequence is 14 residues long. In nucleotides, the CDR3 is TGTGCCAGCAGCCCCACGACTCGTTTCGAAAAACTGTTTTTT. This sequence encodes CASSPTTRFEKLFF.

This clone was observed a few times. V usage is TRBV11-2 and J usage is TRBJ2-7; a weak D match, TRBD2 (5 bases). V lost 1 base and J lost 1, with 11 bases in between. CDR3 size: 15 residues. Germline CDR1 is SGHAT and CDR2 is FQNNGV. Here the CDR3 DNA reads TGTGCCAGCAGCTTAGGTGGAGGTTTTTCCTACGAGCAGTACTTC. Translated: CASSLGGGFSYEQYF.

This chain links TRBV18 with TRBJ2-3; 7 nucleotides agree with TRBD1. The CDR3 is 14 residues long. The V segment lost 6 bases and the J segment 1 base; nucleotides outside the gene matches: 4. Germline V gene data show CDR1 as KGHSH and CDR2 as LQKENI. The CDR3 spells CASSDREGTDTQYF. CDR3 sequence (DNA): TGTGCCAGCTCTGACAGGGAAGGCACAGATACGCAGTATTTT.

The sample holds a few counts of this clone. This rearrangement joins TRBV5-1 to TRBJ1-1, with 10 nucleotides matching TRBD1. Trimming took 4 bases from V and 6 from J; bases not matched to a gene: 9. This CDR3 contains 15 residues. Germline values: CDR1 SGHRS, CDR2 YFSETQ. CDR3 region: CASSLPPGTGAEAFF. DNA of the CDR3: TGCGCCAGCAGCCTTCCCCCGGGGACAGGGGCTGAAGCTTTCTTT.

J is TRBJ2-7 and V is TRBV5-1; a weak D match, TRBD1 (6 bases). Germline CDR1 is SGHRS and CDR2 is YFSETQ. V was clipped by 3 bases and J by 6 bases, with 16 bases between them. The length of the CDR3 is 14 residues. The CDR3 DNA is TGCGCCAGCAGCTCCTTGACAGGAGGCACCGAGCAGTACTTC. It is translated as CASSSLTGGTEQYF. Variable domain in full (rest from reference TRBV5-1 and TRBJ2-7): KAGVTQTPRYLIKTRGQQVTLSCSPISGHRSVSWYQQTPGQGLQFLFEYFSETQRNKGNFPGRFSGRQFSNSRSEMNVSTLELGDSALYLCASSSLTGGTEQYFGPGTRLTVT.

This chain uses TRBV19 with TRBJ1-3; D is undetermined. CDR1 and CDR2 from the germline V gene are LNHDA and SQIVND (reference sequence). CDR3 size: 13 residues. The ends were cut back, 6 bases at V and 0 bases at J, with 6 bases in the middle. CDR3: CASRLSSGNTIYF. In nucleotides, the CDR3 is TGTGCCAGTAGACTGAGCTCTGGAAACACCATATATTTT. Full variable domain (missing parts from reference TRBV19 and TRBJ1-3): DGGITQSPKYLFRKEGQNVTLSCEQNLNHDAMYWYRQDPGQGLRLIYYSQIVNDFQKGDIAEGYSVSREKKESFPLTVTSAQKNPTAFYLCASRLSSGNTIYFGEGSWLTVV.

This clone showed up just a few times. The V call is TRBV10-1, the J call TRBJ2-2; D might be TRBD2 (6 bases). The germline V gene has CDR1 WNHNN and CDR2 SYGVQD (reference sequence). V dropped 4 bases and J dropped 5 bases, with 11 bases sitting between them. This CDR3 comprises 14 residues. This CDR3 is CASSAPGGTGELFF. The CDR3, as DNA: TGCGCCAGCAGTGCTCCCGGGGGAACCGGGGAGCTGTTTTTT.

The chain carries TRBV7-9 and TRBJ2-5, with 8 nucleotides matching TRBD2. CDR3 length: 15 amino acids. In germline, CDR1 is SEHNR, CDR2 FQNEAQ (reference sequence). Trimming cost V 1 base and J 2 bases; bases outside gene matches: 3. The CDR3 loop reads CASSLGGGPQETQYF. In nucleotides, the CDR3 is TGTGCCAGCAGCTTAGGCGGGGGGCCTCAAGAGACCCAGTACTTC.

The V call is TRBV6-1, the J call TRBJ1-5, with D perhaps matching TRBD1 (6 bases). The CDR3 extends over 13 amino acids. Trimming left V 6 bases short and J 6 bases short, with 12 bases between. CDR1 MNHNS and CDR2 SASEGT come from the germline V gene. The DNA for the CDR3 is TGTGCCAGCAGCTACAGGGTAAGTCAGCCCCAGCATTTT. Its protein is CASSYRVSQPQHF.

The chain couples TRBV9 to TRBJ1-5; TRBD1 aligns across 7 bases. This CDR3 comprises 15 residues. Germline CDR1 and CDR2: SGDLS and YYNGEE. Losses at the gene ends were 0 bases for V and 2 bases for J; bases not matched to a gene: 2. CDR3 amino acids: CASSVEGAGNQPQHF. DNA for the CDR3: TGTGCCAGCAGCGTAGAGGGGGCGGGCAATCAGCCCCAGCATTTT.

The chain employs TRBV6-5 and TRBJ2-7; 9 positions match TRBD1. The V segment lost 11 bases and the J segment 4 bases; nucleotides outside the gene matches: 9. This CDR3 has 13 residues. The V gene's germline CDR1 is MNHEY and CDR2 SVGAGI. The CDR3 loop is CASRGDRAYEQYF. CDR3 nucleotides: TGTGCCTCCAGGGGGGACAGGGCATACGAGCAGTACTTC.

This rearrangement joins TRBV5-1 to TRBJ2-7; 10 bases map to TRBD2. Germline V lookup: CDR1 SGHRS, CDR2 YFSETQ. Trimming cost V 3 bases and J 5 bases; bases outside gene matches: 8. CDR3 length: 15 residues. In DNA, the CDR3 is TGCGCCAGCAGCTCGACCGAGCGGGGGGGCCACGAGCAGTACTTC. Translated, it gives CASSSTERGGHEQYF.

This clone was seen only a few times. The chain is built from TRBV10-3 and TRBJ1-2; D ambiguous. Trimming took off 6 bases at V and 8 bases at J, with 13 bases between the two ends. CDR1 and CDR2 from the germline V gene are ENHRY and SYGVKD. This CDR3 is 12 amino acids long. CDR3 residues: CAISPGYEGYTF. The DNA of the CDR3 is TGTGCCATCAGCCCAGGCTATGAGGGCTACACCTTC.

The chain uses TRBV6-6 and TRBJ2-1; D unclear. CDR1 MNHNY and CDR2 SVGAGI come from the germline V gene (reference sequence). V was cut by 5 bases and J by 6 bases, with 2 bases left in between. The CDR3 is 10 residues long. The DNA of the CDR3 is TGTGCCAGCAGTCGCAATGAGCAGTTCTTC. Protein product: CASSRNEQFF.

This chain joins TRBV28 and TRBJ2-3, with a tentative D call TRBD2 (6 bases). The CDR3 is 13 amino acids. V gave up 11 bases and J gave up 1 base, with 13 bases separating them. The V gene's germline CDR1 is MDHEN and CDR2 SYDVKM. The CDR3 DNA reads as TGTGCCTTTGGGGGGACTGGCACAGATACGCAGTATTTT. This translates into CAFGGTGTDTQYF.

This clone was detected only a few times. V and J are TRBV28 and TRBJ1-2, with a tentative D call TRBD1 (5 bases). Trimming left V 6 bases short and J 3 bases short, with 11 bases between. CDR1 is MDHEN, CDR2 SYDVKM, per germline. The CDR3 runs to 13 residues. DNA for the CDR3: TGTGCCAGCAGCATCGCGGGACACTATGGCTACACCTTC. Translation: CASSIAGHYGYTF.

The genes are TRBV10-3 and TRBJ2-7; 7 positions match TRBD1. There are 15 residues in the CDR3. CDR1 is ENHRY, CDR2 SYGVKD, per germline. The V and J ends lost 2 bases and 9 bases, in that order; junction bases with no gene match: 13. The CDR3 coding sequence is TGTGCCATCAGTGAGCCTGGACAGGTAGGTGATTGGCAGTACTTC. Translating gives CAISEPGQVGDWQYF.

The chain employs TRBV6-5 and TRBJ1-6; D ambiguous. The CDR3 runs 13 residues. With 4 bases removed from V and 11 bases from J, the gap between germline ends came to 12 bases. In germline, CDR1 is MNHEY, CDR2 SVGAGI. CDR3 sequence: CASSLEGSAPLHF. The CDR3 DNA sequence: TGTGCCAGCAGTTTAGAGGGTTCGGCACCCCTCCACTTT.

This clone was recorded once. DNA for the CDR3: TGTGCCTGGACGCGGGGTCTGAGCACTGAAGCTTTCTTT. Translated, it gives CAWTRGLSTEAFF. The J gene is TRBJ1-1, the V gene TRBV30; D remains ambiguous. The V and J ends lost 4 bases and 4 bases respectively, with 13 bases between them. Germline V CDR1 and CDR2: GTSNPN, SVGIG (reference sequence). This CDR3 has 13 residues.

The chain has TRBV9 and TRBJ2-1; 8 positions agree with TRBD2. Germline values: CDR1 SGDLS, CDR2 YYNGEE. After removal of 5 bases from V and 9 bases from J, the junction contained 13 bases not matched to a gene. The CDR3 runs 15 residues. The CDR3 region is CASRRSGEVRGEQFF. For the CDR3, the DNA is TGTGCCAGCAGGCGTAGCGGGGAGGTAAGGGGTGAGCAGTTCTTC.